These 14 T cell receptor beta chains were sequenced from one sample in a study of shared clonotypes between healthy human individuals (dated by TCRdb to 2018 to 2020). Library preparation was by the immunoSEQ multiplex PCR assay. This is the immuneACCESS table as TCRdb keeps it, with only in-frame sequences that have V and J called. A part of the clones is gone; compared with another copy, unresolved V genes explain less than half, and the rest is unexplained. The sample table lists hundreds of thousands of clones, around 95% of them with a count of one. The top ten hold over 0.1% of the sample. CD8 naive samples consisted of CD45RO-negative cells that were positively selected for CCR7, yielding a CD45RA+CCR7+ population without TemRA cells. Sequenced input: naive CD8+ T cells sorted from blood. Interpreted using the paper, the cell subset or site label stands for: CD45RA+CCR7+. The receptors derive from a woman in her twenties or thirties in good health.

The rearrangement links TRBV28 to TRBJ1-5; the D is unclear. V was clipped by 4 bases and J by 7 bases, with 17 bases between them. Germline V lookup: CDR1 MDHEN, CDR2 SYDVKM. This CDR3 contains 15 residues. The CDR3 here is CASSYAGIRRQPQHF. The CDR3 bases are TGTGCCAGCAGTTATGCGGGCATAAGGCGGCAGCCCCAGCATTTT.

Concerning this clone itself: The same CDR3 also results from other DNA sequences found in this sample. This CDR3 reads CASSFGGAEQYF. The DNA of the CDR3 is TGTGCCAGCAGTTTCGGCGGAGCCGAGCAGTACTTC. The chain carries TRBV28 and TRBJ2-7; D remains ambiguous. The CDR3 has 12 amino acids. CDR1 and CDR2 (germline): MDHEN, SYDVKM. V gave up 3 bases and J gave up 6 bases, with 9 bases separating them.

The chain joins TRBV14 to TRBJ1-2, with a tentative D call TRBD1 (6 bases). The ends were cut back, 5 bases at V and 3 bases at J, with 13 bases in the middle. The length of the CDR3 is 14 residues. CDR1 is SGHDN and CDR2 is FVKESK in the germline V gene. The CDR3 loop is CASSFRDIYYGYTF. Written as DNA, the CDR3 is TGTGCCAGCAGCTTTCGGGACATTTACTATGGCTACACCTTC.

The CDR3 DNA sequence: TGCAGTGCTATGGAAGGTCAGCCCCAGCATTTT. Protein product: CSAMEGQPQHF. The chain is built from TRBV20-1 and TRBJ1-5; the D is unclear. V gave up 4 bases and J gave up 6 bases, with 7 bases separating them. Looked up from germline, CDR1 is DFQATT and CDR2 is SNEGSKA (reference sequence). CDR3 length equals 11 residues.

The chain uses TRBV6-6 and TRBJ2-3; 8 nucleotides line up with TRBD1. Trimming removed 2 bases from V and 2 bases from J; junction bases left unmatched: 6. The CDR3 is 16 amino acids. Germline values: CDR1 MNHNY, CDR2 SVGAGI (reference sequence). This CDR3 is CASSYPGQGFTDTQYF. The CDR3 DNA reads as TGTGCCAGCAGTTACCCTGGACAGGGTTTCACAGATACGCAGTATTTT.

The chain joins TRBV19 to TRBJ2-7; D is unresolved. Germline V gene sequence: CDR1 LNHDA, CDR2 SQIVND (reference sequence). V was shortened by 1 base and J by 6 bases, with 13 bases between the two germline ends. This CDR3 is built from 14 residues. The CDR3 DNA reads TGTGCCAGTAGTATAGGTCGGGCTGGTGGCGAGCAGTACTTC. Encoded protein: CASSIGRAGGEQYF.

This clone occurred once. CDR3 region: CASSSGDNEQFF. The DNA of the CDR3 is TGCGCCAGCAGCTCAGGGGACAATGAGCAGTTCTTC. The genes are TRBV5-1 and TRBJ2-1; TRBD1 might be the D (6 bases). There are 12 residues in the CDR3. Trimming took off 3 bases at V and 5 bases at J, with 6 bases between the two ends. Germline V CDR1 and CDR2: SGHRS, YFSETQ.

CDR3 bases: TGTGCCAGCAGTCTCCGGACAGGACAGAACACTGAAGCTTTCTTT. It yields the protein CASSLRTGQNTEAFF. The chain recombines TRBV27 with TRBJ1-1; TRBD1 aligns across 7 bases. J gave up 1 base and V 5 bases, and 7 bases lay outside the gene matches. This CDR3 region has 15 residues. CDR1 is MNHEY, CDR2 SMNVEV, per germline (reference sequence).

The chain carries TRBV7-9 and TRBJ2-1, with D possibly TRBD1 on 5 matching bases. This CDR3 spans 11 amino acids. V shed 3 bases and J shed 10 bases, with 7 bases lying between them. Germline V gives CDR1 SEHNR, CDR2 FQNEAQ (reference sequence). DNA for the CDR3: TGTGCCAGCAGCTTGGGGCGGGAGCAGTTCTTC. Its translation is CASSLGREQFF.

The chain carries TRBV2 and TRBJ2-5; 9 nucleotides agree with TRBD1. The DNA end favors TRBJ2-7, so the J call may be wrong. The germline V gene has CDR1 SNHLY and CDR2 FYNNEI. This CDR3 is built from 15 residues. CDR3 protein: CASSEDRGILSEQYF. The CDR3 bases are TGTGCCAGCAGTGAGGACAGGGGTATTTTAAGCGAGCAGTACTTC.

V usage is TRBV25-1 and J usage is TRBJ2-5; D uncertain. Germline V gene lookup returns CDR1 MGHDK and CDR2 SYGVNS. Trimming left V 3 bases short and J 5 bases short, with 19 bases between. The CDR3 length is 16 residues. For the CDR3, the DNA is TGTGCCAGCAGTGAGGACCACTCCTGGGGAAAGGAGACCCAGTACTTC. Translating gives CASSEDHSWGKETQYF.

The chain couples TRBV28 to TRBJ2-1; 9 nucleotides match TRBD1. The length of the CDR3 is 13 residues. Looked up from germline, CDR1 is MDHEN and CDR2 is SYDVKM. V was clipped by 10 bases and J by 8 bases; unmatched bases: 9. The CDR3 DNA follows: TGTGCCACCTCCGGGACAGGGCCTCATGAGCAGTTCTTC. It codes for CATSGTGPHEQFF.

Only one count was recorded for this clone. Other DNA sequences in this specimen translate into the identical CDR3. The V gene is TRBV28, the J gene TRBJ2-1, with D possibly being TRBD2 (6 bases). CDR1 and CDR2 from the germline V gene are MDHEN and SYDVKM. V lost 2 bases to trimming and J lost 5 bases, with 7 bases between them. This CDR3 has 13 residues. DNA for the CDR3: TGTGCCAGCAGTTTAGGACTAAACAATGAGCAGTTCTTC. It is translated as CASSLGLNNEQFF.

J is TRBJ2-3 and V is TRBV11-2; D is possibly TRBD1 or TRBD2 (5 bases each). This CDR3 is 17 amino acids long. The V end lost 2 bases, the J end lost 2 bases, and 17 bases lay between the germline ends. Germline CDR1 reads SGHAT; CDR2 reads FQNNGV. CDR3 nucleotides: TGTGCCAGCAGCTTAACCGGCGGGTGGGGGATCACAGATACGCAGTATTTT. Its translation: CASSLTGGWGITDTQYF.